This T cell receptor beta chain comes out of a study of cytomegalovirus exposure and HLA in healthy donors. On the study more broadly: Of the donors genotyped, a few hundred in all, about 76% fell in the Caucasian-associated ancestry cluster.

This PCR relied on a set of 60 Vbeta primers and 13 Jbeta primers. Here immunoSEQ multiplex PCR was the method, and the copy in TCRdb shows in-frame clones only, minus some. The data show 180,000 or so clones, approximately 82% seen once. Overall study findings and caveats: The classifier was said to identify cytomegalovirus status with high specificity and sensitivity. Among donors in an Asian-associated ancestry cluster, a later analysis reportedly found fewer N-insertions than the approximately 670-donor mean.

The germline CDR1 and CDR2 sequences are LNHDA and SQIVND (reference sequence). This CDR3 region has 13 residues. V lost 8 bases to trimming and J lost 5 bases, with 13 bases between them. As for this clone: As yet, its antigen is unknown.

The clonotype was recovered from a woman aged 35 to 49 in good health and CMV-seropositive. The gene calls are TRBV19 and TRBJ1-3, with D possibly matching TRBD1 (5 bases). The sequenced sample consisted of PBMCs. The CDR3 here is CASGHGGRNTIYF. The CDR3 DNA reads TGTGCCAGTGGACACGGGGGGAGAAACACCATATATTTT.